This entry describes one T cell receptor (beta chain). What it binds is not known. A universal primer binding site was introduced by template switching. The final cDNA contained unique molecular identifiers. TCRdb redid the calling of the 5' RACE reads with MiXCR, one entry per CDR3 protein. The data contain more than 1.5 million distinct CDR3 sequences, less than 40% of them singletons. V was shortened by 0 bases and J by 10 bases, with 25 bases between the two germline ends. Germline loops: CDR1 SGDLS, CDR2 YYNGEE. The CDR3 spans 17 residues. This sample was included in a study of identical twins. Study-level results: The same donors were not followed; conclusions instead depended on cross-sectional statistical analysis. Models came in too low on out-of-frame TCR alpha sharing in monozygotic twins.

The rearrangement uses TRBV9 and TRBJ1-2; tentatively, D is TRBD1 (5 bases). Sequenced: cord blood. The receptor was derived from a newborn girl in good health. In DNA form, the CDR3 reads TGTGCCAGCAGCGTAGTAACCTACCGGGACTCCATAGCCAACTACACCTTC. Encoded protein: CASSVVTYRDSIANYTF. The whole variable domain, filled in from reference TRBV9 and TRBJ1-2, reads DSGVTQTPKHLITATGQRVTLRCSPRSGDLSVYWYQQSLDQGLQFLIQYYNGEERAKGNILERFSAQQFPDLHSELNLSSLELGDSALYFCASSVVTYRDSIANYTFGSGTRLTVV.